The 4 T cell receptor beta chains listed next were all sequenced from one sample in a study of CD8 T cells in ankylosing spondylitis (dated by TCRdb to between 2016 and 2019). The library was made by 5' RACE. The sequencer listed for this sample is Illumina HiSeq 2500. In TCRdb, the public reads were trimmed at Q25 with fastp and aligned with MiXCR, with productive beta chains retained. Each record represents a unique CDR3 protein, reported with the most common genes and DNA among its rows. This sample gives tens of thousands of distinct CDR3 sequences in total; 2.5% to 3% of them show up just once. Of the sample, 6.5% to 9.5% falls within the top ten clones. The sequencing input was blood, either unsorted or a sorted T cell fraction (not recorded which). The receptors here all came from a female donor with ankylosing spondylitis or in good health (not recorded which).

This clonotype was detected ten times or more. The rearrangement uses TRBV9 and TRBJ2-5; maybe TRBD2 (6 bases). Germline V gene sequence: CDR1 SGDLS, CDR2 YYNGEE. The CDR3 is 14 amino acids. Trimming left V 0 bases short and J 3 bases short, with 9 bases between. The DNA of the CDR3 is TGTGCCAGCAGCGTAGGGGGACTTGAAGAGACCCAGTACTTC. It is translated as CASSVGGLEETQYF.

This clonotype was counted at least ten times. The chain uses TRBV9 and TRBJ2-1; possibly TRBD1 or TRBD2 for D (6 bases each). The CDR3 has 15 residues. V dropped 1 base and J dropped 5 bases, with 13 bases sitting between them. Germline V gene sequence: CDR1 SGDLS, CDR2 YYNGEE. CDR3: CASSVLEGGHNEQFF. CDR3 DNA: TGTGCCAGCAGCGTACTTGAGGGGGGACACAATGAGCAGTTCTTC.

In its sample, this clonotype was seen many times. This chain joins TRBV9 and TRBJ2-7, with D perhaps given as TRBD1 or TRBD2 (5 bases each). Per the germline V gene, CDR1 is SGDLS and CDR2 is YYNGEE. V lost 4 bases and J lost 2, with 16 bases in between. The CDR3 length is 15 residues. The CDR3 DNA reads TGTGCCAGCAGCCCCACTATGGGACGCCCCTACGAGCAGTACTTC. It translates to CASSPTMGRPYEQYF.

This clonotype was seen many times. The chain has TRBV9 and TRBJ1-2; D possibly corresponds to TRBD1 (6 bases). This CDR3 is built from 14 residues. V was shortened by 3 bases and J by 4 bases, with 13 bases between the two germline ends. Germline assignment: CDR1 SGDLS and CDR2 YYNGEE. The CDR3 region is CASSGWRGGYGYTF. In DNA, the CDR3 is TGTGCCAGCAGCGGATGGAGAGGGGGCTATGGCTACACCTTC.